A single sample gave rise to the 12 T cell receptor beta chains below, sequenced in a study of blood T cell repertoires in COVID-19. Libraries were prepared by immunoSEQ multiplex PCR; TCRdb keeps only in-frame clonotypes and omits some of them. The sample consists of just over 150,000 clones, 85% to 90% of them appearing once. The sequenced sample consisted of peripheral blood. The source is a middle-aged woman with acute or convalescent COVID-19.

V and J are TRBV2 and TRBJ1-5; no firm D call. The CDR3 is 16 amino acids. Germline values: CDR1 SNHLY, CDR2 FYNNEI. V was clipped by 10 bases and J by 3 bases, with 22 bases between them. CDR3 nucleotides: TGTGCCACCAAACCATTAAATACAGCTTTCAATCAGCCCCAGCATTTT. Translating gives CATKPLNTAFNQPQHF.

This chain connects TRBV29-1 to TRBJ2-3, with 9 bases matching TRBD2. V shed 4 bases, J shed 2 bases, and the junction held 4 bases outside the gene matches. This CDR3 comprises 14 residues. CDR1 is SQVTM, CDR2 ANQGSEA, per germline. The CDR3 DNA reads TGCAGCGTTGCAGGGACTAGCAACACAGATACGCAGTATTTT. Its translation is CSVAGTSNTDTQYF.

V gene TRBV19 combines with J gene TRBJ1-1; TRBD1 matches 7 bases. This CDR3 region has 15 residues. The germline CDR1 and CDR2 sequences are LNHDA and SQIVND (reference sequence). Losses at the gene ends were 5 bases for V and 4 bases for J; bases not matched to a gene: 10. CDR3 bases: TGTGCCAGTAGTCTCAGGGGGGCCCTAGGCACTGAAGCTTTCTTT. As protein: CASSLRGALGTEAFF.

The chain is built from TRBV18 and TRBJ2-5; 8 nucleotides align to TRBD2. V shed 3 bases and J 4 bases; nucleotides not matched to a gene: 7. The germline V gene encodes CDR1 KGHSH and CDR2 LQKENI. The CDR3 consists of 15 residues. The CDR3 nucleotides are TGTGCCAGCTCACCGATAGCGGGATTGGGAGAGACCCAGTACTTC. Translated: CASSPIAGLGETQYF.

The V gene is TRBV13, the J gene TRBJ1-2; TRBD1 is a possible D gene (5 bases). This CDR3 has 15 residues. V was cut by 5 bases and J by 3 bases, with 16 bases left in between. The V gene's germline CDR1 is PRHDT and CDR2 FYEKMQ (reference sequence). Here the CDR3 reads CASSIPGVGDYGYTF. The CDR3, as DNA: TGTGCCAGCAGCATACCGGGGGTTGGGGACTATGGCTACACCTTC. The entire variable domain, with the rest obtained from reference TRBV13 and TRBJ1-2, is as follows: AAGVIQSPRHLIKEKRETATLKCYPIPRHDTVYWYQQGPGQDPQFLISFYEKMQSDKGSIPDRFSAQQFSDYHSELNMSSLELGDSALYFCASSIPGVGDYGYTFGSGTRLTVV.

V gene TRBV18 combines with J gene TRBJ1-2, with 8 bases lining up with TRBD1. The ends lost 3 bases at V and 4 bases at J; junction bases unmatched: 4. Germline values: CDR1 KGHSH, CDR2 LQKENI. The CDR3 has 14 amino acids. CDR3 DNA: TGTGCCAGCTCACCGGGAGACAGGGGCTATGGCTACACCTTC. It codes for CASSPGDRGYGYTF.

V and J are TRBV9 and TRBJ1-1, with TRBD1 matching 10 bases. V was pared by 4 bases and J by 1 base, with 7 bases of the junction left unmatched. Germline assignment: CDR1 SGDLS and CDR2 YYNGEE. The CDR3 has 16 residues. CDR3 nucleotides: TGTGCCAGCAGCCCCAGTTGGGACAGGGGGAACACTGAAGCTTTCTTT. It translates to CASSPSWDRGNTEAFF.

The CDR3 here is CAWSARETQYF. For the CDR3, the DNA is TGTGCCTGGAGTGCCAGAGAGACCCAGTACTTC. The chain combines TRBV30 with TRBJ2-5, with D uncertain. Per germline, CDR1 GTSNPN and CDR2 SVGIG (reference sequence). This CDR3 region has 11 residues. Deletions cut 1 base from V and 4 bases from J, with 4 bases between.

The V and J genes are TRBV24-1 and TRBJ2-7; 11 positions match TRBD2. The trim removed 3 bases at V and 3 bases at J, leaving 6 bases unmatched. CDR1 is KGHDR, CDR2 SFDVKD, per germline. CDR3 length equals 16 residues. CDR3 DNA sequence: TGTGCCACCAGTGATCCCGGGACTAGCGGAATCTACGAGCAGTACTTC. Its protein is CATSDPGTSGIYEQYF.

The chain's CDR3 is CASSRAGGNTEAFF. The CDR3, as DNA: TGTGCCAGCAGCCGCGCAGGGGGGAACACTGAAGCTTTCTTT. The chain joins TRBV3-1 (or the pseudogene TRBV3-2) to TRBJ1-1; 7 nucleotides agree with TRBD1. V gave up 4 bases and J gave up 1 base; unmatched junction bases: 3. The CDR3 has 14 residues. CDR1 LGHDT and CDR2 YNNKEL come from the germline V gene (reference sequence).

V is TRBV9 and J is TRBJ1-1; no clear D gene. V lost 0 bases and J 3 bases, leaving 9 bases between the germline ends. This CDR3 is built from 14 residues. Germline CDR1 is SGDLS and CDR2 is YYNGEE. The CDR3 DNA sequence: TGTGCCAGCAGCGTAGGGAGTTTTTACACTGAAGCTTTCTTT. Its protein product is CASSVGSFYTEAFF.

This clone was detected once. This CDR3 reads CASSLESYTGQDTDTQYF. The CDR3 nucleotides are TGTGCCAGCAGCTTAGAGAGTTATACGGGACAGGACACAGATACGCAGTATTTT. The rearrangement uses TRBV11-3 and TRBJ2-3; 8 bases fit TRBD1. The CDR3 sequence is 18 residues long. The V gene end was trimmed by 0 bases and the J gene end by 2 bases; junction bases not matched to a gene: 10. Germline V gene sequence: CDR1 SGHNT, CDR2 YENEEA.